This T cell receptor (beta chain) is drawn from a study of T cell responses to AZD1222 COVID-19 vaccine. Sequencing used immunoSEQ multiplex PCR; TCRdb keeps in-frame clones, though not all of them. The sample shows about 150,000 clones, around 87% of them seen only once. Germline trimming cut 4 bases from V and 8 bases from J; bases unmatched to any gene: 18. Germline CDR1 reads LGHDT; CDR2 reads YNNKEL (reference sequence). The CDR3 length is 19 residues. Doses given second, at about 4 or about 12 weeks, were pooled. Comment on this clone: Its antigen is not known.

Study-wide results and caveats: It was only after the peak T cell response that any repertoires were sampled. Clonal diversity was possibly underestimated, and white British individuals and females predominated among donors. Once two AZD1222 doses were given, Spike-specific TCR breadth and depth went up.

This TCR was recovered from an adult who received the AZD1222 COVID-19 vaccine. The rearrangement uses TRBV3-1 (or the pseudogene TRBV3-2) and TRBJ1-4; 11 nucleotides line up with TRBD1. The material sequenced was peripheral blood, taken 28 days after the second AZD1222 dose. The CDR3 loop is CASSRTGTGGSGGREKLFF. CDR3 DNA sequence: TGTGCCAGCAGCCGGACCGGGACAGGGGGATCCGGTGGACGAGAAAAACTGTTTTTT.